The rows below give T cell receptor beta chains drawn from one sample of a study of cytomegalovirus exposure and HLA in healthy donors. Sequencing was performed with immunoSEQ multiplex PCR; in TCRdb, only in-frame clones are kept and a portion is missing. The sample lists about 140,000 clones, under 80% occurring once. The specimen sequenced was PBMCs. These receptor sequences come from a male donor in good health and CMV-seronegative. CDR3s include the opening cysteine and the closing phenylalanine or tryptophan. The D gene is left open where the match is weak. The size of a clone is reported for some rows only, either as once, few or many, or as a class for expanded clones.

d_gene	abundance	j_gene	v_gene	CDR3nt	CDR3aa
-	-	TRBJ1-2	TRBV27	TGTGCCAGCAGGCAAGGGGGAAGCCATGGCTACACCTTC	CASRQGGSHGYTF
-	-	TRBJ2-5	TRBV5-4	TGTGCCAGCAGCCTAGAACCTCTGTACCAAGAGACCCAGTACTTC	CASSLEPLYQETQYF
-	-	TRBJ2-5	TRBV30	TGTGCCTGGAGGACCGGACAGCAAGAGACCCAGTACTTC	CAWRTGQQETQYF
TRBD1	-	TRBJ1-2	TRBV12-5	TGTGCTAGTGGCCGACCGGGACAGGGTAACTATGGCTACACCTTC	CASGRPGQGNYGYTF
TRBD1	-	TRBJ1-3	TRBV19	TGTGCCAGTAGTACACGAACAGGGGACTTTGGAAACACCATATATTTT	CASSTRTGDFGNTIYF
TRBD1	-	TRBJ2-7	TRBV6-1	TGTGCCAGCACCCCCTCGGACAGGCCCTACGAGCAGTACTTC	CASTPSDRPYEQYF
TRBD2	-	TRBJ2-7	TRBV27	TGTGCCAGCAGCCCGAGCGGGGGGCGCGGGTCCCGTTACGAGCAGTACTTC	CASSPSGGRGSRYEQYF
-	-	TRBJ2-7	TRBV11-2	TGTGCCAGCAGCTTTGGTTCGGGCAGGGTAGGATACGAGCAGTACTTC	CASSFGSGRVGYEQYF
TRBD1	-	TRBJ2-7	TRBV5-4	TGTGCCAGCAGCCCGACAGGGGGGTCCTACGAGCAGTACTTC	CASSPTGGSYEQYF
-	-	TRBJ1-2	TRBV6-4	TGTGCCAGCAGTGATACTACTACAGGGCTCTATGGCTACACCTTC	CASSDTTTGLYGYTF
-	few	TRBJ1-1	TRBV9	TGTGCCAGCAGCTCTAAGACTGGTCTCGGATTACGGAACACTGAAGCTTTCTTT	CASSSKTGLGLRNTEAFF
-	-	TRBJ1-2	TRBV5-4	TGTGCCAGCAGCCTCCCGGGGGGCTATGGCTACACCTTC	CASSLPGGYGYTF
TRBD1	few	TRBJ1-1	TRBV7-7	TGTGCTAGCAGCCTGACAGGGGACACTGAAGCTTTCTTT	CASSLTGDTEAFF
TRBD2	-	TRBJ2-7	TRBV7-8	TGTGCCAGCAGCTTAAATGGTCGCGGGACTAGCGGGAGATACGAGCAGTACTTC	CASSLNGRGTSGRYEQYF
-	-	TRBJ1-2	TRBV30	TGTGCCTGGATCAGTAGCCCGAATGGGGGCTACACCTTC	CAWISSPNGGYTF
-	-	TRBJ1-5	TRBV4-2	TGTGCCAGCAGCCCCGAGGGAGGCTATCAGCCCCAGCATTTT	CASSPEGGYQPQHF
TRBD1	-	TRBJ1-1	TRBV2	TGTGCCAGCAGGTTGGGACAGAAAAACACTGAAGCTTTCTTT	CASRLGQKNTEAFF
-	-	TRBJ1-5	TRBV25-1	TGTGCCAGCAGTGAGGTTGGGGGGGCAAATCAGCCCCAGCATTTT	CASSEVGGANQPQHF
-	-	TRBJ2-1	TRBV7-3	TGTGCCAGCAGCTTAAACAGGTTGAATGAGCAGTTCTTC	CASSLNRLNEQFF
-	few	TRBJ2-1	TRBV6-1	TGTGCCAGCAGTGAAACCCCGTTGCAGGCGACCTACAATGAGCAGTTCTTC	CASSETPLQATYNEQFF
TRBD1	-	TRBJ2-5	TRBV7-9	TGTGCCAGCAGCTTAGTGTTGCCAGGGGGTCAAGAGACCCAGTACTTC	CASSLVLPGGQETQYF
-	-	TRBJ2-3	TRBV5-4	TGTGCCAGCAGCCGAGGAGACACAGATACGCAGTATTTT	CASSRGDTDTQYF
-	-	TRBJ1-5	TRBV4-2	TGTGCCAGCAGCCAAGGAGGGGAGGCTCAGCCCCAGCATTTT	CASSQGGEAQPQHF
-	few	TRBJ1-4	TRBV7-9	TGTGCCAGCAGCTTAGCGGGGGGTATCGGCGAAAAACTGTTTTTT	CASSLAGGIGEKLFF
TRBD1	-	TRBJ1-1	TRBV7-9	TGTGCCAGCAGCTTGTGGGACAGGGGGAACACTGAAGCTTTCTTT	CASSLWDRGNTEAFF
-	-	TRBJ1-1	TRBV2	TGTGCCAGCACCCCGCCCGGGACTTTGAGGACTGAAGCTTTCTTT	CASTPPGTLRTEAFF
TRBD2	-	TRBJ2-3	TRBV9	TGTGCCAGCAGCGTTCCTGCGGGGGGCTCAGATACGCAGTATTTT	CASSVPAGGSDTQYF
-	-	TRBJ2-5	TRBV12-5	TGTGCTAGTGGTTTGGTAATCACGGGGGACCAAGAGACCCAGTACTTC	CASGLVITGDQETQYF
-	-	TRBJ2-7	TRBV11-2	TGTGCCAGCCCCAGTCCCCCGTTAAACGAGCAGTACTTC	CASPSPPLNEQYF
TRBD2	-	TRBJ2-7	TRBV27	TGTGCCAGCAGTTTACCCTCACTAGCGGGAAGGAACGAGCAGTACTTC	CASSLPSLAGRNEQYF
TRBD1	-	TRBJ2-7	TRBV5-1	TGCGCCAGCAGCTTGGCCGAACAGGGGCGGGAGCAGTACTTC	CASSLAEQGREQYF
-	-	TRBJ1-1	TRBV12-5	TGTGCTAGTCTCGAGGGATTCACTGAAGCTTTCTTT	CASLEGFTEAFF
-	few	TRBJ2-1	TRBV6-5	TGTGCCAGCAGTTTTTCCCTGGGACAAGGTGAGCAGTTCTTC	CASSFSLGQGEQFF
TRBD1	-	TRBJ2-7	TRBV5-6	TGTGCCAGCAGCACCTGGACAGGGTCGGAATCCTACGAGCAGTACTTC	CASSTWTGSESYEQYF
TRBD1	-	TRBJ1-1	TRBV7-2	TGTGCCAGCAGCCTGACAGGGGTTGAAGCTTTCTTT	CASSLTGVEAFF
TRBD2	-	TRBJ2-3	TRBV4-2	TGTGCCAGCAGCCTGCCGGGACTAGCTTCTGAGCAGTATTTT	CASSLPGLASEQYF
-	-	TRBJ1-6	TRBV30	TGTGCCTGGGGTCCAGGGGATGATTCACCCCTCCACTTT	CAWGPGDDSPLHF
-	-	TRBJ1-4	TRBV18	TGTGCCAGCCCCTCGCGAGGGACTAATGAAAAACTGTTTTTT	CASPSRGTNEKLFF
-	-	TRBJ2-2	TRBV13	TGTGCCAGCAGCTTAGGTAGGACAACCCGGAACACCGGGGAGCTGTTTTTT	CASSLGRTTRNTGELFF
-	-	TRBJ1-2	TRBV6-5	TGTGCCAGCAGTTATGGAGGGCTTAACTATGGCTACACCTTC	CASSYGGLNYGYTF
TRBD2	-	TRBJ2-7	TRBV18	TGTGCCAGCTCTCTAGGGACTAGCGGGTATCTCACCTACGAGCAGTACTTC	CASSLGTSGYLTYEQYF
TRBD2	-	TRBJ2-4	TRBV7-9	TGTGCCAGCAGCTCCCCAGCGGGAGGGTCCAAAAACATTCAGTACTTC	CASSSPAGGSKNIQYF
-	-	TRBJ2-7	TRBV7-6	TGTGCCAGCAGCTTAGGGGGCCAGGGGCAAGACGAGCAGTACTTC	CASSLGGQGQDEQYF
TRBD1	-	TRBJ2-7	TRBV5-1	TGCGCCAGCAGCCCCGGGACAGCTAAGACCTACGAGCAGTACTTC	CASSPGTAKTYEQYF
-	-	TRBJ1-2	TRBV19	TGTGCCAGTAGTATACAGGGCACCAACTATGGCTACACCTTC	CASSIQGTNYGYTF
TRBD1	-	TRBJ1-1	TRBV14	TGTGCCAGCAGCCAATGGACAGGGAATCGTATAGACACTGAAGCTTTCTTT	CASSQWTGNRIDTEAFF
-	-	TRBJ1-4	TRBV4-1	TGCACCAGCAGCCAAGGCCACACCGTTAATGAAAAACTGTTTTTT	CTSSQGHTVNEKLFF
TRBD2	-	TRBJ2-3	TRBV18	TGTGCCAGCTCACCACCGGGGGGGTACAGCACAGATACGCAGTATTTT	CASSPPGGYSTDTQYF
TRBD1	-	TRBJ2-5	TRBV18	TGTGCCAGCTCGCTCGGACAGGGCGGAGAGACCCAGTACTTC	CASSLGQGGETQYF
TRBD1	-	TRBJ1-1	TRBV5-1	TGCGCCAGCAGCTTGGGGATGGCAGGGGGCACTGAAGCTTTCTTT	CASSLGMAGGTEAFF